This T cell receptor beta chain was recovered during a study of PD-1 blockade in classical Hodgkin lymphoma. Here immunoSEQ multiplex PCR was the method, and the copy in TCRdb shows in-frame clones only, minus some. The table has 55,000 to 65,000 clones, more than 80% seen once. Study-wide findings and caveats: Nothing has yet pinned down what causes the repertoire differences, possibly disease activity or prior therapy. There was a significant rise in CD4+ TCR diversity by C4D1, with no such rise for CD8+.

Brentuximab vedotin exposure varied, and every patient relapsed after autologous stem cell transplantation. CDR1 MRHNA and CDR2 SNTAGT come from the germline V gene. There are 13 residues in the CDR3. As concerns this clone: Antigen unknown. Relative to the germline gene, one junction end is altered; a read error may explain this.

The V and J genes are TRBV6-4 and TRBJ1-1; D remains unclear. The receptor was isolated from a human donor with classical Hodgkin lymphoma. Sequencing was performed on peripheral blood mononuclear cells (PBMCs), taken at baseline. CDR3 DNA: TGTGTCAGCAGTGACCAGCTTAACACTGAAGCTTTCTTT. This translates into CVSSDQLNTEAFF.